The 29 T cell receptor beta chains below come from one sample, sequenced in a study of post-analysis software for immune sequencing data. General study points: Included in a set of about 5 TRBV segments more frequent in patients than controls were TRBV5-6, TRBV5-1 and TRBV20-1.

The TCR beta cDNA libraries contained unique molecular identifiers. TCRdb used MiXCR to reprocess the PCR reads, holding one entry per CDR3 protein. The repertoire holds about 200,000 distinct CDR3 sequences, around 30% seen once, with nearly 3.5% in the top ten. Their recognized antigens are unknown. Sequencing was carried out using blood. The receptors derive from a girl under 18 with multiple sclerosis.

In its sample, this clonotype was seen a few times. The rearrangement links TRBV7-9 to TRBJ1-1, with 7 bases matching TRBD1. This CDR3 spans 13 amino acids. CDR1 and CDR2 from the germline V gene are SEHNR and FQNEAQ (reference sequence). V was pared by 2 bases and J by 7 bases, with 4 bases of the junction left unmatched. The CDR3 reads CASSLRGQVEAFF. The CDR3, as DNA: TGTGCCAGCAGCTTAAGGGGGCAGGTTGAAGCTTTCTTT. Based on the CDR3 plus reference TRBV7-9 and TRBJ1-1, the full variable domain is DTGVSQNPRHKITKRGQNVTFRCDPISEHNRLYWYRQTLGQGPEFLTYFQNEAQLEKSRLLSDRFSAERPKGSFSTLEIQRTEQGDSAMYLCASSLRGQVEAFFGQGTRLTVV.

This clonotype was observed many times. This chain links TRBV7-9 with TRBJ1-1; the D is unclear. This CDR3 has 14 residues. Trimming removed 4 bases from V and 7 bases from J, with 16 bases in between. Germline lookup yields CDR1 SEHNR and CDR2 FQNEAQ (reference sequence). The CDR3 is CASSSPAGSGEAFF. The CDR3, as DNA: TGTGCCAGCAGCTCTCCCGCGGGATCCGGTGAAGCTTTCTTT.

In this sample, this clonotype turned up a few times. CDR3: CASSQTFGQISMNTEAFF. In nucleotides, the CDR3 is TGCGCCAGCAGCCAAACATTTGGACAGATCTCAATGAACACTGAAGCTTTCTTT. The chain uses TRBV4-1 and TRBJ1-1, with D possibly being TRBD1 (6 bases). CDR3 length: 18 residues. Trimming shortened V by 2 bases and J by 0 bases, and 19 bases separated the two germline ends. The V gene's germline CDR1 is MGHRA and CDR2 YSYEKL.

This clonotype was counted ten times or more. This chain uses TRBV14 with TRBJ2-1; 7 bases line up with TRBD2. CDR3 length equals 14 residues. After removal of 4 bases from V and 2 bases from J, the junction contained 2 bases not matched to a gene. The V gene's germline CDR1 is SGHDN and CDR2 FVKESK. The chain's CDR3 is CASSRGGAYNEQFF. CDR3 bases: TGTGCCAGCAGCCGGGGGGGGGCCTACAATGAGCAGTTCTTC.

As for this clonotype: This may be a read error, as it is one base from a much larger clone. The rearrangement joins TRBV12-3 or TRBV12-4 to TRBJ1-6; D is undetermined. The CDR3 extends over 15 amino acids. Trimming pared 5 bases from V and 3 bases from J, leaving 11 bases between. CDR3 residues: CASSPQEIYNSPLHF. CDR3 nucleotides: TGTGCCAGCAGTCCTCAGGAGATCTATAATTCACCCCTCCACTTT.

This clonotype was detected a few times. This sequence joins TRBV15 and TRBJ2-7, with D possibly matching TRBD1 (5 bases). The V gene's germline CDR1 is LNHNV and CDR2 YYDKDF (reference sequence). This CDR3 comprises 16 residues. Trimming took 1 base from V and 0 from J, leaving 13 bases between them. CDR3 sequence (DNA): TGTGCCACCAGCAGAGTCGGAGACAGCGTCTCCTACGAGCAGTACTTC. This gives the protein CATSRVGDSVSYEQYF.

J is TRBJ2-7 and V is TRBV12-3 or TRBV12-4, with unresolved D. There are 11 residues in the CDR3. Trimming took 1 base from V and 5 from J, leaving 3 bases between them. CDR3: CASSLDDEQYF. In nucleotides, the CDR3 is TGTGCCAGCAGTTTAGACGACGAGCAGTACTTC.

This clonotype showed up just a few times. A much larger clone is a single base away; this may be a read error. The chain joins TRBV28 to TRBJ2-5; the D gene is possibly TRBD2 (6 bases). CDR3 length: 14 amino acids. Germline CDR1 and CDR2: MDHEN and SYDVKM. The CDR3 nucleotides are TGTGCCGGCAGTTTGGGGGGATACCAAGAGACCCAGTACTTC. Its translation is CAGSLGGYQETQYF. Full variable domain (missing parts from reference TRBV28 and TRBJ2-5): DVKVTQSSRYLVKRTGEKVFLECVQDMDHENMFWYRQDPGLGLRLIYFSYDVKMKEKGDIPEGYSVSREKKERFSLILESASTNQTSMYLCAGSLGGYQETQYFGPGTRLLVL.

Many counts were recorded for this clonotype. The V call is TRBV4-1, the J call TRBJ2-7; 7 bases are a match to TRBD1. The length of the CDR3 is 16 residues. Losses at the gene ends were 0 bases for V and 1 base for J; bases not matched to a gene: 6. Germline values: CDR1 MGHRA, CDR2 YSYEKL. The CDR3, as DNA: TGCGCCAGCAGCCAAGATCTCGTGACAGGGTCCTACGAGCAGTACTTC. It translates to CASSQDLVTGSYEQYF.

The sample holds a few counts of this clonotype. V and J are TRBV28 and TRBJ2-7, with 9 bases fitting TRBD2. From germline, CDR1 is MDHEN and CDR2 SYDVKM. The ends lost 6 bases at V and 4 bases at J; junction bases unmatched: 4. This CDR3 has 13 amino acids. In DNA form, the CDR3 reads TGTGCCAGCAGACAGGGACTAGCTTACGAGCAGTACTTC. Its translation is CASRQGLAYEQYF.

Comment on this clonotype: This may stem from a read error, because a much larger clone lies one nucleotide away. The chain uses TRBV7-3 and TRBJ2-7; D remains unclear. V was cut by 2 bases and J by 2 bases, with 13 bases left in between. The CDR3 contains 15 residues. Germline loops: CDR1 SGHTA, CDR2 FQGTGA. The CDR3 region is CASSLYHGYTYEQYF. As DNA, the CDR3 is TGTGCCAGCAGCTTATACCACGGATATACCTACGAGCAGTACTTC.

Comments on this clonotype: The junction differs from germline at one of its ends, possibly a read error. The rearrangement joins TRBV12-3 or TRBV12-4 to TRBJ2-3; a possible D gene is TRBD1 (5 bases). The CDR3 is 13 amino acids. As DNA, the CDR3 is TGTGCCAGCAGTTTAGTGGGGCCAGATGCGCAGTATTTT. Protein product: CASSLVGPDAQYF.

The table lists this clonotype with a few counts. Since a much larger clone is just one base distant, this may be a read error. The V call is TRBV25-1, the J call TRBJ2-1, with 11 bases fitting TRBD2. This CDR3 has 16 amino acids. CDR1 is MGHDK, CDR2 SYGVNS, per germline. After removal of 4 bases from V and 8 bases from J, the junction contained 10 bases not matched to a gene. CDR3 protein: CASSAGLAGGCDEQFF. CDR3 coding DNA: TGTGCCAGCAGTGCCGGGCTAGCGGGAGGTTGCGATGAGCAGTTCTTC.

This clonotype came up many times. The chain employs TRBV20-1 and TRBJ2-1, with 7 bases identical to TRBD2. This CDR3 spans 13 amino acids. The V segment lost 5 bases and the J segment 1 base; nucleotides outside the gene matches: 2. Germline assignment: CDR1 DFQATT and CDR2 SNEGSKA (reference sequence). The chain's CDR3 is CSALGGSYNEQFF. The CDR3 nucleotides read TGCAGTGCTCTCGGGGGGTCCTACAATGAGCAGTTCTTC.

This clonotype was recorded a few times. V is TRBV5-1 and J is TRBJ2-3, with no clear D. The V gene lost 4 bases and the J gene lost 0 bases, with 9 bases spanning the gap. Per the germline V gene, CDR1 is SGHRS and CDR2 is YFSETQ. This CDR3 has 14 amino acids. CDR3 sequence reads: CASSPTTSTDTQYF. The CDR3, as DNA: TGCGCCAGCAGCCCCACGACTAGCACAGATACGCAGTATTTT.

This clonotype was observed a handful of times. The chain uses TRBV20-1 and TRBJ1-1; no clear D. V dropped 3 bases and J dropped 2 bases, with 10 bases sitting between them. CDR3 length: 13 amino acids. Germline CDR1 and CDR2: DFQATT and SNEGSKA (reference sequence). DNA of the CDR3: TGCAGTGCTAGGGCGATGGGAAACACTGAAGCTTTCTTT. This encodes CSARAMGNTEAFF.

CDR3 sequence reads: CASSWTGGWAEAFF. Written as DNA, the CDR3 is TGCGCCAGCAGCTGGACAGGGGGCTGGGCTGAAGCTTTCTTT. V is TRBV5-1 and J is TRBJ1-1; 11 bases line up with TRBD1. V was pared by 3 bases and J by 6 bases, with 4 bases of the junction left unmatched. Looked up from germline, CDR1 is SGHRS and CDR2 is YFSETQ. This CDR3 is 14 amino acids long.

This clonotype has more than one count but fewer than ten. The V call is TRBV9, the J call TRBJ2-5, with D unclear. V lost 4 bases and J lost 7, with 11 bases in between. The V gene's germline CDR1 is SGDLS and CDR2 YYNGEE. This CDR3 has 12 amino acids. CDR3 in amino acids: CASSSPWGTQYF. CDR3 coding DNA: TGTGCCAGCAGCTCCCCTTGGGGGACCCAGTACTTC. The full variable domain, rest sourced from reference TRBV9 and TRBJ2-5, is DSGVTQTPKHLITATGQRVTLRCSPRSGDLSVYWYQQSLDQGLQFLIQYYNGEERAKGNILERFSAQQFPDLHSELNLSSLELGDSALYFCASSSPWGTQYFGPGTRLLVL.

Details on this clonotype: Sequence at one end of the junction differs from germline and may be a read error. The chain couples TRBV5-1 to TRBJ2-7; D perhaps matches TRBD1 (6 bases). Looked up from germline, CDR1 is SGHRS and CDR2 is YFSETQ. The CDR3 is 13 amino acids. The CDR3 DNA is TGCGCCAGCACCTTGGTCCCGGTAGGGGGGCAGTACTTC. Translating gives CASTLVPVGGQYF.

This clonotype was found a few times. V usage is TRBV7-9 and J usage is TRBJ1-1; a possible D gene is TRBD1 (6 bases). The CDR3 length is 14 residues. V lost 5 bases and J 3 bases, leaving 13 bases between the germline ends. In germline, CDR1 is SEHNR, CDR2 FQNEAQ (reference sequence). The CDR3 protein is CASSPRGFDTEAFF. CDR3 bases: TGTGCCAGCAGCCCCAGGGGTTTCGACACTGAAGCTTTCTTT.

This clonotype was seen a few times. The chain has TRBV20-1 and TRBJ2-4; D is possibly TRBD2 (6 bases). The CDR3 spans 14 residues. Trimming took off 4 bases at V and 3 bases at J, with 13 bases between the two ends. CDR1 and CDR2 from the germline V gene are DFQATT and SNEGSKA (reference sequence). Here the CDR3 reads CSAIVGGVKNIQYF. CDR3 bases: TGCAGTGCTATCGTCGGGGGTGTCAAAAACATTCAGTACTTC.

The rearrangement links TRBV7-2 to TRBJ2-4; 7 bases line up with TRBD1. The V and J ends lost 4 bases and 13 bases, in that order; junction bases with no gene match: 13. Per the germline V gene, CDR1 is SGHTA and CDR2 is FQGNSA. CDR3 length: 14 amino acids. The CDR3 nucleotides are TGTGCCAGCAGCTCACAGGGGACACGAAGTGAGCAGTACTTC. Encoded protein: CASSSQGTRSEQYF.

The rearrangement uses TRBV18 and TRBJ2-4; 11 bases match TRBD2. The DNA end lines up better with TRBJ2-7; the J call may be wrong. Germline V CDR1 and CDR2: KGHSH, LQKENI. This CDR3 spans 14 amino acids. CDR3 sequence reads: CASSPLAGGDEQYF. The CDR3 nucleotides read TGTGCCAGCTCACCTTTAGCGGGAGGGGACGAGCAGTACTTC.

The chain joins TRBV5-1 to TRBJ1-1; D not certain. The V end was cut by 3 bases, the J end by 1 base, with 7 bases between. Per germline, CDR1 SGHRS and CDR2 YFSETQ. The CDR3 extends over 13 amino acids. For the CDR3, the DNA is TGCGCCAGCAGCTATACAAGGAACACTGAAGCTTTCTTT. Amino acid sequence: CASSYTRNTEAFF.

This clonotype turned up a few times. This chain links TRBV29-1 with TRBJ2-7, with 8 bases identical to TRBD2. CDR1 and CDR2 (germline): SQVTM, ANQGSEA. J lost 2 bases, V lost 4 bases, and 7 bases had no gene match. The CDR3 has 14 residues. For the CDR3, the DNA is TGCAGCGTTGTTGCGGGGGGCCTTACCTACGAGCAGTACTTC. Protein: CSVVAGGLTYEQYF.

The chain carries TRBV11-3 and TRBJ2-5, with D uncertain. Germline loops: CDR1 SGHNT, CDR2 YENEEA. V was trimmed by 0 bases and J by 3 bases, leaving 8 bases between them. This CDR3 has 14 amino acids. CDR3 sequence reads: CASSLDRFEETQYF. The DNA of the CDR3 is TGTGCCAGCAGCTTAGATCGATTCGAAGAGACCCAGTACTTC. Filled out from reference TRBV11-3 and TRBJ2-5, the complete variable domain reads EAGVVQSPRYKIIEKKQPVAFWCNPISGHNTLYWYLQNLGQGPELLIRYENEEAVDDSQLPKDRFSAERLKGVDSTLKIQPAELGDSAVYLCASSLDRFEETQYFGPGTRLLVL.

The chain combines TRBV10-3 with TRBJ1-2; 11 bases are a match to TRBD1. V lost 2 bases, J lost 7 bases, and 6 bases stayed unmatched. There are 15 residues in the CDR3. Germline lookup yields CDR1 ENHRY and CDR2 SYGVKD. CDR3 protein: CAISEAGTGGSGYTF. The CDR3 bases are TGTGCCATCAGTGAGGCAGGGACAGGGGGATCTGGCTACACCTTC.

This clonotype has a count of ten or more. J is TRBJ2-7 and V is TRBV28; a weak D match, TRBD2 (6 bases). The CDR3 runs 12 residues. CDR1 is MDHEN and CDR2 is SYDVKM in the germline V gene. Trimming pared 5 bases from V and 7 bases from J, leaving 12 bases between. CDR3 loop: CASSRLVWEQYF. CDR3 nucleotide sequence: TGTGCCAGCAGTCGACTAGTCTGGGAGCAGTACTTC.

This clonotype appeared many times. CDR3: CASSPGTGSNYGYTF. The CDR3, as DNA: TGCGCCAGCAGCCCCGGGACAGGGAGTAACTATGGCTACACCTTC. This chain connects TRBV4-1 to TRBJ1-2; 9 bases match TRBD1. This CDR3 has 15 residues. Germline CDR1 MGHRA, CDR2 YSYEKL. Unmatched junction bases numbered 4, after V lost 4 bases and J lost 1 base.